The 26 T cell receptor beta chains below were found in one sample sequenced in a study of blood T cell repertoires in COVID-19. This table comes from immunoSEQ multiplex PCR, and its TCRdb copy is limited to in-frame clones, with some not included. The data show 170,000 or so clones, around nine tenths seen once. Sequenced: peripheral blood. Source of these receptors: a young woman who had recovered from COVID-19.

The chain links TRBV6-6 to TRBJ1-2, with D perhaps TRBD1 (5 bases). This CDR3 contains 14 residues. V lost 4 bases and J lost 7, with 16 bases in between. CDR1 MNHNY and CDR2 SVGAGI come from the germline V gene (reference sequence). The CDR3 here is CASSSLPAGSGYTF. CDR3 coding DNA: TGTGCCAGCAGTTCCCTACCGGCAGGGTCTGGCTACACCTTC.

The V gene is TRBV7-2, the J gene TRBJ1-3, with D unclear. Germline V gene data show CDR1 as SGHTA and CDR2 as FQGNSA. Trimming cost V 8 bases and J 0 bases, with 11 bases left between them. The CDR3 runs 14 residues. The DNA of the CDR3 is TGTGCCAGCGAGCAAGGAGGCTCTGGAAACACCATATATTTT. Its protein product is CASEQGGSGNTIYF.

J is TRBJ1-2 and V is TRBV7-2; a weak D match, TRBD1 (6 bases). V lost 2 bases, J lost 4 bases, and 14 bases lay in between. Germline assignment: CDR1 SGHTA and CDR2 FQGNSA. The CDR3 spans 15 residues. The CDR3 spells CASSLLDRTFYGYTF. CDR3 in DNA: TGTGCCAGCAGCTTACTTGACAGGACCTTCTATGGCTACACCTTC.

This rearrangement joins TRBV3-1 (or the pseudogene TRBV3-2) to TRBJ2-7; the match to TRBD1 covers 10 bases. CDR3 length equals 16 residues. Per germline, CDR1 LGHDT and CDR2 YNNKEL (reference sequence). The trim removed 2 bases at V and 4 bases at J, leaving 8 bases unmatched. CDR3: CASSQTETGGVYEQYF. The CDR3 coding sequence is TGTGCCAGCAGCCAAACGGAGACAGGGGGCGTTTACGAGCAGTACTTC.

The DNA of the CDR3 is TGTGCCAGCAGTGAGCTAGCGGCAGGGAAGTACAATGAGCAGTTCTTC. Its protein is CASSELAAGKYNEQFF. The rearrangement links TRBV6-4 to TRBJ2-1; 7 bases line up with TRBD2. Germline V gene data show CDR1 as MRHNA and CDR2 as SNTAGT. The CDR3 covers 16 residues. After removal of 3 bases from V and 4 bases from J, the junction contained 9 bases not matched to a gene.

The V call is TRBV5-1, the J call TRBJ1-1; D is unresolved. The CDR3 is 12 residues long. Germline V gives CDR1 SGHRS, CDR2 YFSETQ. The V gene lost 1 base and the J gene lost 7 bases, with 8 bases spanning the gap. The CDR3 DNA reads TGCGCCAGCAGCTTGCAACATAATGAAGCTTTCTTT. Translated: CASSLQHNEAFF.

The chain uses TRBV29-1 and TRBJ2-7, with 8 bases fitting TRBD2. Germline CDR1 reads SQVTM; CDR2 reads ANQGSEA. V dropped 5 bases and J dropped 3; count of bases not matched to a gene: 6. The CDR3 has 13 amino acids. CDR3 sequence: CSVQSGGLYEQYF. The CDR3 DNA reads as TGCAGCGTTCAAAGCGGGGGCCTCTACGAGCAGTACTTC.

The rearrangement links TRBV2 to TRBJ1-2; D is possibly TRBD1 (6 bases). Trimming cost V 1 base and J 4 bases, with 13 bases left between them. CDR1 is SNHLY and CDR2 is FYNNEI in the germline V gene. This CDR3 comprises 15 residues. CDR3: CASSEETTGSYGYTF. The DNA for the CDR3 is TGTGCCAGCAGTGAAGAGACGACAGGCTCCTATGGCTACACCTTC.

The CDR3 region has the DNA TGTGCCAGCAGCGTAGCCCCAGGGACCTACAATGAGCAGTTCTTC. Amino acid sequence: CASSVAPGTYNEQFF. The gene calls are TRBV9 and TRBJ2-1, with a weak D call TRBD1 (5 bases). Germline CDR1 is SGDLS and CDR2 is YYNGEE. V lost 0 bases to trimming and J lost 2 bases, with 9 bases between them. This CDR3 region has 15 residues.

The CDR3 region is CASSVGTGLAGLETQYF. The CDR3 nucleotides are TGTGCCAGCAGCGTAGGCACTGGACTAGCGGGGCTGGAGACCCAGTACTTC. This chain links TRBV9 with TRBJ2-5, with 12 bases that match TRBD2. The CDR3 has 17 amino acids. The germline CDR1 and CDR2 sequences are SGDLS and YYNGEE. V was clipped by 0 bases and J by 5 bases; unmatched bases: 8.

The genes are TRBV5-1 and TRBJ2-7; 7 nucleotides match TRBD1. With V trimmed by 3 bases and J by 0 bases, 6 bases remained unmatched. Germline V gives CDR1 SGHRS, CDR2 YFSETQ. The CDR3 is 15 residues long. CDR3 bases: TGCGCCAGCAGCTGGGACAGCTCGCTCTCCTACGAGCAGTACTTC. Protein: CASSWDSSLSYEQYF.

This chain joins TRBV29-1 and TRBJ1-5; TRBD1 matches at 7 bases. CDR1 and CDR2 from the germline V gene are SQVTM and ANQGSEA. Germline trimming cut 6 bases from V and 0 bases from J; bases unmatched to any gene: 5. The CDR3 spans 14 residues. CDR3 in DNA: TGCAGCGTGGCACAGGGGAGTAGCAATCAGCCCCAGCATTTT. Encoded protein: CSVAQGSSNQPQHF.

In DNA form, the CDR3 reads TGTGCCAGCAGCTTAGGAGGCCGAAAGCAGTACGTC. Residues: CASSLGGRKQYV. The V gene is TRBV7-9, the J gene TRBJ2-7; D is ambiguous. This CDR3 spans 12 amino acids. Trimming pared 1 base from V and 8 bases from J, leaving 9 bases between. Germline loops: CDR1 SEHNR, CDR2 FQNEAQ (reference sequence).

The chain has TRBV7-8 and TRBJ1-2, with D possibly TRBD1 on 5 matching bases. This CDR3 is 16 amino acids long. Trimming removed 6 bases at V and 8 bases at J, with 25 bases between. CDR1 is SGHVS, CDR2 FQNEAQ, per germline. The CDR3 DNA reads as TGTGCCAGCAGTTCCCACCGAGGGGAGGGACGGGGCGGCTACACCTTC. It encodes CASSSHRGEGRGGYTF.

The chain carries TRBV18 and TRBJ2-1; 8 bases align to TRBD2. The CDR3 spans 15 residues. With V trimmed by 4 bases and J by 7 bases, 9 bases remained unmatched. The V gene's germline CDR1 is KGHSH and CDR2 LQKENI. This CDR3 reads CASSLSSGGINEQFF. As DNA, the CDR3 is TGTGCCAGCTCACTCTCGTCGGGGGGGATAAATGAGCAGTTCTTC.

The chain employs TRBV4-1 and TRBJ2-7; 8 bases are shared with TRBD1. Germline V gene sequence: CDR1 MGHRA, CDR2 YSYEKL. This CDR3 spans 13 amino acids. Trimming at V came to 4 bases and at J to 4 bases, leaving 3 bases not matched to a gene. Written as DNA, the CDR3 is TGCGCCAGCAGCCCCGACAGGGGTTACGAGCAGTACTTC. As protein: CASSPDRGYEQYF.

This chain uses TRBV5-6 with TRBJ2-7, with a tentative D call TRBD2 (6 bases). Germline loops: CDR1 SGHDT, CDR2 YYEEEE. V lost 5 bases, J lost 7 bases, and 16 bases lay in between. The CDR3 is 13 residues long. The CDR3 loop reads CASRLGTSSEQYV. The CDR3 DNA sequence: TGTGCCAGCAGACTAGGGACTTCCTCAGAGCAGTACGTC.

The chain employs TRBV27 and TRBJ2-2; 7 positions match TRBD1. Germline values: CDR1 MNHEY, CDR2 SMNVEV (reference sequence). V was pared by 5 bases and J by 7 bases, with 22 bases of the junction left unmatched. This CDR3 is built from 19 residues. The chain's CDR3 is CASSQDPPLRGGVIGELFF. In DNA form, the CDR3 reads TGTGCCAGCAGTCAAGACCCCCCTTTGAGAGGGGGCGTTATCGGGGAGCTGTTTTTT.

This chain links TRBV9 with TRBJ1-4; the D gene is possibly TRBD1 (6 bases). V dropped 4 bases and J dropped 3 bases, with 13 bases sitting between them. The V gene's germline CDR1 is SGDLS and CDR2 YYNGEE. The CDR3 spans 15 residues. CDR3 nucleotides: TGTGCCAGCAGCCTATCCGGGACACCTAATGAAAAACTGTTTTTT. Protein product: CASSLSGTPNEKLFF.

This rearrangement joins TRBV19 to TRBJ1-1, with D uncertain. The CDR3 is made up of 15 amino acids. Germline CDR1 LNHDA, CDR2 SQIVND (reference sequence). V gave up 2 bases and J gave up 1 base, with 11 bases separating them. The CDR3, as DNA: TGTGCCAGTAGTATAACCCGGGTTAGGAACACTGAAGCTTTCTTT. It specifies CASSITRVRNTEAFF.

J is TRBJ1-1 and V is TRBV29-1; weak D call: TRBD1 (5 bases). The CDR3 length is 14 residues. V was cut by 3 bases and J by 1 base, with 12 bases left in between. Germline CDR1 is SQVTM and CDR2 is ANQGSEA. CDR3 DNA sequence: TGCAGCGTTGAGGGGCAGGCGAGGAACACTGAAGCTTTCTTT. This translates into CSVEGQARNTEAFF.

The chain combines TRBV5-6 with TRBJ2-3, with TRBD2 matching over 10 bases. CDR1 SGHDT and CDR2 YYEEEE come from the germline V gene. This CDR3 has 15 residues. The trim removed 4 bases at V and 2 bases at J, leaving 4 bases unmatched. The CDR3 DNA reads TGTGCCAGCAGCCTAGCGGGGGCCTCCACAGATACGCAGTATTTT. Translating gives CASSLAGASTDTQYF.

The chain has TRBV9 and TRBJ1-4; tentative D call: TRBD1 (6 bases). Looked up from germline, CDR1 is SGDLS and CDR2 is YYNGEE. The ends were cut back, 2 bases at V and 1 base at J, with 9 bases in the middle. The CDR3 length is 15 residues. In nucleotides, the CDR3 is TGTGCCAGCAGCGTCGGACAGATAACTAATGAAAAACTGTTTTTT. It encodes CASSVGQITNEKLFF.

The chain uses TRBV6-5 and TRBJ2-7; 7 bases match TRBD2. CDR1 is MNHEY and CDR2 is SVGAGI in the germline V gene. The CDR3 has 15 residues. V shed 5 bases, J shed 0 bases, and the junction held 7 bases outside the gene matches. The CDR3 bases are TGTGCCAGCAGTCCACTAGCGAAGAGCTCCTACGAGCAGTACTTC. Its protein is CASSPLAKSSYEQYF.

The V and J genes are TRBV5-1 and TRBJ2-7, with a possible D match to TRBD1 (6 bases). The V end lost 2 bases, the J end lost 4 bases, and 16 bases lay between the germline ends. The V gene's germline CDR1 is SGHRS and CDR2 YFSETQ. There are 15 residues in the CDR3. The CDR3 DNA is TGCGCCAGCAGCTTCGATGGGACAAACTTTTACGAGCAGTACTTC. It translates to CASSFDGTNFYEQYF.

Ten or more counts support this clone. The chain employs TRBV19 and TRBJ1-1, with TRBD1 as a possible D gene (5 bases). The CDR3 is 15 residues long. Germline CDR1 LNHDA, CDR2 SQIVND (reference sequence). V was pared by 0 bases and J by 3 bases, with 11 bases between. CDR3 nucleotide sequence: TGTGCCAGTAGTATAGATGTAGGACAATACACTGAAGCTTTCTTT. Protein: CASSIDVGQYTEAFF. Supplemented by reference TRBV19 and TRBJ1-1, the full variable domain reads DGGITQSPKYLFRKEGQNVTLSCEQNLNHDAMYWYRQDPGQGLRLIYYSQIVNDFQKGDIAEGYSVSREKKESFPLTVTSAQKNPTAFYLCASSIDVGQYTEAFFGQGTRLTVV.